The next 3 T cell receptor beta chains were all read from a single sample in a study of T cell responses to AZD1222 COVID-19 vaccine. Here immunoSEQ multiplex PCR was the method, and the copy in TCRdb shows in-frame clones only, minus some. The profile covers about 140,000 clones, with about 90% appearing a single time and roughly 6% taken by the ten largest. The sample consisted of peripheral blood, taken on day 0 of AZD1222 vaccination. The receptors shown here come from an adult in good health.

This clone was recorded only once. The chain links TRBV4-3 to TRBJ1-2; 7 positions agree with TRBD1. V lost 3 bases to trimming and J lost 8 bases; unmatched junction nucleotides: 12. This CDR3 is built from 15 residues. CDR1 and CDR2 from the germline V gene are LGHNA and YSLEER. CDR3 sequence: CASSQKTGFMSGYTF. The DNA for the CDR3 is TGCGCCAGCAGCCAGAAGACAGGGTTTATGAGCGGCTACACCTTC.

The rearrangement links TRBV11-2 to TRBJ2-3; D may be TRBD1 (6 bases). This CDR3 contains 17 residues. The germline V and J ends were trimmed by 0 bases and 2 bases, with 15 bases remaining between them. The germline V gene encodes CDR1 SGHAT and CDR2 FQNNGV. CDR3 sequence (DNA): TGTGCCAGCAGCTTAGATATGACAGGCTGGTACACAGATACGCAGTATTTT. Translated: CASSLDMTGWYTDTQYF. The full variable domain, rest sourced from reference TRBV11-2 and TRBJ2-3, is EAGVAQSPRYKIIEKRQSVAFWCNPISGHATLYWYQQILGQGPKLLIQFQNNGVVDDSQLPKDRFSAERLKGVDSTLKIQPAKLEDSAVYLCASSLDMTGWYTDTQYFGPGTRLTVL.

The chain joins TRBV4-2 to TRBJ2-3; possibly TRBD2 for D (5 bases). The germline V gene encodes CDR1 LGHNA and CDR2 YNFKEQ. The V end lost 3 bases, the J end lost 10 bases, and 14 bases lay between the germline ends. This CDR3 is 13 amino acids long. This CDR3 is CASSQMNGRAQYF. CDR3 DNA: TGTGCCAGCAGCCAGATGAATGGGCGGGCGCAGTATTTT.